Listed below are T cell receptor beta chains from one sample, sequenced in a study of Ad26.COV2.S vaccination and SARS-CoV-2 variants. Produced via immunoSEQ multiplex PCR; TCRdb's table is partial and in-frame only. The table lists roughly 380,000 clones, 92% of them singletons. The sequences come from peripheral blood, collected after recovery from COVID-19. The source is a human donor who had recovered from COVID-19. CDR3s leave out the opening cysteine and the closing phenylalanine or tryptophan. Size values are once, few and many counts, or a class for expanded clones, and some rows have none.

>TRBV5-1|.|TRBJ2-1
ASSLPRDSYNEQF
>TRBV6-5|.|TRBJ1-1
ASSYSTGLGAF
>TRBV6-1|.|TRBJ1-1
ASSEYGGQLNTEAF
>TRBV12-5|once|TRBJ1-4
ASGLASSTARGEKLF
>TRBV19|.|TRBJ2-7
ASSIGQGSYEQY
>TRBV13|.|TRBJ2-1
ASSLGLLANEQF
>TRBV24-1|.|TRBJ2-3
ATSGDTDTQY
>TRBV4-1|.|TRBJ1-5
ASSQVNFLGPSNQPQH
>TRBV12-3/TRBV12-4|.|TRBJ2-3
ASSDRADTQY
>TRBV4-1|.|TRBJ2-7
ASSHQSHEQY
>TRBV5-1|.|TRBJ2-7
ASSLAATAAEQY
>TRBV28|.|TRBJ1-2
ASSLDTYGYT
>TRBV5-4|.|TRBJ2-1
ASNGAVPYNEQF
>TRBV5-6|.|TRBJ2-7
ASSLGQGAYEQY
>TRBV27|.|TRBJ1-1
ASSSSGGNTEAF
>TRBV10-1|few|TRBJ2-1
ASSPTSGGIYNEQF
>TRBV6-6|few|TRBJ2-7
ASSADGTDYLYEQY
>TRBV11-2|.|TRBJ1-2
ASSLERTEPEGYT
>TRBV11-1|.|TRBJ1-3
ASSLGAGLGNTIY
>TRBV6-2/TRBV6-3|.|TRBJ2-5
ASSYSKTGPRETQY
>TRBV4-1|.|TRBJ2-3
ASSLRDRGTDTQY
>TRBV12-3/TRBV12-4|once|TRBJ1-2
ASSPRDSYGYT
>TRBV25-1|.|TRBJ2-1
ASSVGDEQF
>TRBV9|.|TRBJ2-3
ASSPRGGAADTQY
>TRBV6-2/TRBV6-3|.|TRBJ1-5
ASSRDNSNQPQH
>TRBV10-3|.|TRBJ1-2
AISGTAANYGYT
>TRBV4-1|.|TRBJ1-5
ASSQERGSNQPQH
>TRBV10-2|.|TRBJ2-7
ASRSVRDGSYEQY
>TRBV27|.|TRBJ2-1
ASSPEGYHNEQF
>TRBV6-4|.|TRBJ2-5
ASSGPLPPAHIEY
>TRBV6-6|few|TRBJ1-5
ATRHEEVQPQH
>TRBV27|.|TRBJ1-5
ASSKWTGSNNQPQH
>TRBV4-3|once|TRBJ1-3
ASSQTWGQPVIGNTIY
>TRBV15|.|TRBJ2-4
ATSRDGQGIAKNIQY
>TRBV3-1/TRBV3-2|.|TRBJ2-3
ASSTTSGGTDTQY
>TRBV5-5|.|TRBJ2-5
ASSPGQETQY
>TRBV7-2|once|TRBJ1-2
ASSFQQGLAGYT
>TRBV25-1|.|TRBJ2-7
ASSGPGWVYEQY
>TRBV9|.|TRBJ1-1
ASSAGWNTEAF
>TRBV4-1|.|TRBJ1-1
ASSQVLRGRTEAF
>TRBV5-1|.|TRBJ1-2
ASSGTTGENYGYT
>TRBV19|.|TRBJ1-2
ASSPGPNYGYT
>TRBV10-1|.|TRBJ2-7
ASSSFDKTYEQY
>TRBV5-1|.|TRBJ2-2
ASSGGQGANTGELF
>TRBV6-5|.|TRBJ1-1
ASSPGGKAF
>TRBV6-5|.|TRBJ1-5
ASSLGQGPNQPQH
>TRBV5-1|.|TRBJ2-5
ASRVQETQY
>TRBV5-5|.|TRBJ1-2
ASSLGLPPDGYT
>TRBV15|.|TRBJ1-2
ATSRHRTGSNGYT
>TRBV5-6|.|TRBJ1-3
ASSLVASGNTIY
>TRBV25-1|.|TRBJ2-5
ASSEYLRGETQY
>TRBV24-1|once|TRBJ2-1
ATGSYNEQF
>TRBV4-1|.|TRBJ2-3
ASSQLRGDTQY
>TRBV4-1|.|TRBJ2-5
ASSPSQQRVGETQY